This TCR beta chain stems from a study of shared clonotypes between healthy human individuals. Findings and limits, study-wide: Sorted-subset sequencing, rarefaction showed, was incomplete despite large depth.

Donors had no recently reported acute infections or vaccinations and were HIV-negative. As regards this clone: Its antigen remains unidentified.

Genomic DNA from each subset was divided evenly over several immunoSEQ plates. Authors' methods: Because ImmunoSEQ provided only junction sequences with no quality scores, the filtering differed. Repertoires were generated with immunoSEQ multiplex PCR, while TCRdb's copy carries only in-frame clones and drops some. The V and J calls and clone size come from that table; D and trimming were worked out from the DNA. The sample shows about 110,000 clones, under 70% of them seen only once. This sequence was found in a woman aged 25-40 years in good health. The source material was memory CD8+ T cells sorted from blood. As for subset: CD45RO+ cells pooled with CCR7-negative TemRA cells.

DNA of the CDR3: TGTGCCACCGAGGGACAGGGTTCTCATGCGGCTTTCTTT. Translating gives CATEGQGSHAAFF. The gene calls are TRBV13 and TRBJ1-1; 9 bases fit TRBD1. The CDR3 loop spans 13 amino acids. The germline V gene encodes CDR1 PRHDT and CDR2 FYEKMQ (reference sequence). The V segment lost 10 bases and the J segment 11 bases; nucleotides outside the gene matches: 14. Looking up the rest from reference TRBV13 and TRBJ1-1 gives the full variable domain: AAGVIQSPRHLIKEKRETATLKCYPIPRHDTVYWYQQGPGQDPQFLISFYEKMQSDKGSIPDRFSAQQFSDYHSELNMSSLELGDSALYFCATEGQGSHAAFFGQGTRLTVV.